These T cell receptor beta chains were read from a single sample in a study of CD8 T cells in Susac syndrome. TCRdb passed the immunoSEQ multiplex PCR reads through MiXCR, listing each CDR3 protein once. The sample yields roughly 190,000 distinct CDR3 sequences, 90% to 95% seen once. The sample taken for sequencing was CD4+ T cells from PBMCs. These receptors were collected from a human donor with Susac syndrome. The CDR3 runs from the conserved cysteine through the conserved F or W. Each record gives: clone size, J gene, V gene, D gene, CDR3 protein, CDR3 DNA. D genes are given only for firm matches. The size entry is marked missing in some rows and otherwise reads once, few, many or a size class.

-	TRBJ1-2	TRBV29-1	-	CSVEPQNYGYTF	TGCAGCGTTGAACCACAGAACTATGGCTACACCTTC
-	TRBJ1-4	TRBV5-1	TRBD1	CASSLDSGWTGRNEKLFF	TGCGCCAGCAGCTTGGACTCAGGATGGACAGGGCGTAATGAAAAACTGTTTTTT
-	TRBJ2-1	TRBV3-1	-	CASSMSVTYNEQFF	TGTGCCAGCTCTATGTCTGTCACCTACAATGAGCAGTTCTTC
-	TRBJ2-2	TRBV2	-	CASSAQSTNTGELFF	TGTGCCAGCAGCGCGCAGTCAACGAACACCGGGGAGCTGTTTTTT
few	TRBJ2-1	TRBV15	-	CATSRDVNEQFF	TGTGCCACCAGCAGAGATGTGAATGAGCAGTTCTTC
few	TRBJ1-1	TRBV5-4	-	CASSGQWNTEAFF	TGTGCCAGCAGCGGACAGTGGAACACTGAAGCTTTCTTT
once	TRBJ1-2	TRBV7-3	-	CASSLNPIKYGYTF	TGTGCCAGCAGCTTAAACCCCATAAAATATGGCTACACCTTC
once	TRBJ1-2	TRBV18	-	CASSGNSLLGYTF	TGTGCCAGCTCAGGAAACAGCCTCTTAGGCTACACCTTC
once	TRBJ2-7	TRBV9	-	CASSPILGGEQYF	TGTGCCAGCAGCCCGATACTAGGAGGGGAGCAGTACTTC
-	TRBJ2-1	TRBV19	TRBD1	CASSSGTGGYEEQFF	TGTGCCAGTAGCAGCGGGACAGGGGGATATGAAGAGCAGTTCTTC
-	TRBJ2-2	TRBV28	TRBD1	CASSLSPGTATGELFF	TGTGCCAGCAGTTTATCCCCTGGGACAGCAACCGGGGAGCTGTTTTTT
-	TRBJ2-1	TRBV19	-	CASTSGVSGTYNEQFF	TGTGCCAGTACCAGTGGGGTTTCGGGGACCTACAATGAGCAGTTCTTC
-	TRBJ2-7	TRBV19	-	CASSVGFSYEQYF	TGTGCCAGTAGTGTGGGTTTCTCCTACGAGCAGTACTTC
-	TRBJ1-2	TRBV20-1	-	CSAHDGRDPYGYTF	TGCAGTGCTCACGACGGAAGGGATCCTTATGGCTACACCTTC
-	TRBJ2-7	TRBV28	-	CASSPVAVSYEQYF	TGTGCCAGCAGCCCAGTAGCGGTCTCCTACGAGCAGTACTTC
-	TRBJ1-2	TRBV7-2	-	CASSLDEGPYGYTF	TGTGCCAGCAGCTTAGATGAGGGTCCCTATGGCTACACCTTC
-	TRBJ2-3	TRBV5-1	-	CASSLNQRGASTDTQYF	TGCGCCAGCAGCTTGAACCAACGGGGGGCTAGCACAGATACGCAGTATTTT
-	TRBJ1-4	TRBV3-1	TRBD1	CASSPKSPAYRDSREKLFF	TGTGCCAGCAGCCCCAAGTCCCCGGCTTACCGGGACAGTAGAGAAAAACTGTTTTTT
-	TRBJ2-7	TRBV7-9	TRBD1	CASSFRDSTYEQYF	TGTGCCAGCAGCTTTCGGGACAGTACCTACGAGCAGTACTTC
-	TRBJ1-3	TRBV20-1	TRBD1	CSARFIDSGTANTIYF	TGCAGTGCTAGATTCATCGACAGCGGGACAGCAAACACCATATATTTT
-	TRBJ2-4	TRBV7-9	-	CERYIQYF	TGTGAGCGCTACATTCAGTACTTC
once	TRBJ2-3	TRBV3-1	TRBD2	CASSLRGLAADTQYF	TGTGCCAGCAGCCTGCGAGGACTAGCGGCAGATACGCAGTATTTT
-	TRBJ1-2	TRBV29-1	-	CSVDRQNAGYTF	TGCAGCGTTGATCGACAGAACGCTGGCTACACCTTC
-	TRBJ2-2	TRBV7-9	-	CASIGISNTGELFF	TGTGCCAGCATAGGGATATCGAACACCGGGGAGCTGTTTTTT
-	TRBJ1-1	TRBV6-5	-	CASSYGQMNTEAFF	TGTGCCAGCAGTTACGGGCAGATGAACACTGAAGCTTTCTTT
-	TRBJ1-4	TRBV4-1	-	CASSQDRGTNEKLFF	TGCGCCAGCAGCCAAGACCGAGGGACTAATGAAAAACTGTTTTTT
-	TRBJ1-1	TRBV27	-	CASSLSRGIEAFF	TGTGCCAGCAGTTTATCGAGGGGAATTGAAGCTTTCTTT
-	TRBJ2-6	TRBV28	-	CASRIPGANVLTF	TGTGCCAGCAGAATACCTGGGGCCAACGTCCTGACTTTC
-	TRBJ1-5	TRBV5-6	-	CASSLSRGAGKQGRQPQHF	TGTGCCAGCAGCTTGTCCAGGGGCGCGGGGAAACAAGGCCGTCAGCCCCAGCATTTT
-	TRBJ2-7	TRBV5-5	TRBD1	CASRTGTGLVEQYF	TGTGCCAGCAGGACCGGGACAGGGCTCGTCGAGCAGTACTTC
-	TRBJ1-3	TRBV20-1	-	CSARVEGRGNTIYF	TGCAGTGCTAGAGTGGAGGGCCGAGGAAACACCATATATTTT
-	TRBJ2-5	TRBV5-1	TRBD1	CASSLAPVTGRETQYF	TGCGCCAGCAGCTTGGCCCCTGTGACAGGGCGAGAGACCCAGTACTTC
once	TRBJ1-1	TRBV5-4	-	CASSLGHDTEAFF	TGTGCCAGCAGCTTGGGCCATGACACTGAAGCTTTCTTT
-	TRBJ1-1	TRBV11-2	-	CASSKDNRNTEAFF	TGTGCCAGCAGCAAGGACAATCGGAACACTGAAGCTTTCTTT
-	TRBJ2-4	TRBV28	-	CASSLGGKNIQYF	TGTGCCAGCAGTTTAGGGGGGAAAAACATTCAGTACTTC
-	TRBJ1-5	TRBV2	TRBD1	CASRTGGNQPQHF	TGTGCCAGCAGGACAGGGGGCAATCAGCCCCAGCATTTT
-	TRBJ2-1	TRBV9	TRBD1	CASSVGQGQYNEQFF	TGTGCCAGCAGCGTAGGACAGGGACAATACAATGAGCAGTTCTTC
-	TRBJ2-3	TRBV7-9	TRBD2	CASSLGGLAGRHTDTQYF	TGTGCCAGCAGCTTAGGGGGTCTAGCGGGGAGACACACAGATACGCAGTATTTT
-	TRBJ1-1	TRBV4-1	-	CASSQDPTGRANTEAFF	TGCGCCAGCAGCCAAGATCCTACCGGGCGTGCGAACACTGAAGCTTTCTTT
-	TRBJ1-5	TRBV4-1	TRBD1	CASSRSPLDRDQPQHF	TGCGCCAGCAGCCGCAGCCCCCTGGACAGGGATCAGCCCCAGCATTTT